A single sample gave rise to the 10 T cell receptor beta chains below, sequenced in a study of a mutant IDH1 vaccine in newly diagnosed glioma. The table came from immunoSEQ multiplex PCR; TCRdb's copy has only in-frame clones and leaves some out. The sample carries 40,000 to 45,000 clones, less than 85% recorded once. Which antigens these TCRs recognize remains unknown. The time point here: week 47, end of study. Doses consisted of 300 ug of mutant IDH1 20-mer peptide each, paired with topical imiquimod. The source was PBMCs, collected from a glioma patient whose treatment included an IDH1 peptide vaccine. All receptors derive from a man aged 18-30 years with glioma. Some clones in this sample may be carry-over from other donors' samples.

The rearrangement joins TRBV28 to TRBJ1-1; a weak D match, TRBD1 (5 bases). This CDR3 is 12 amino acids long. Germline loops: CDR1 MDHEN, CDR2 SYDVKM. V dropped 8 bases and J dropped 6 bases, with 13 bases sitting between them. CDR3 loop: CASWEGTAEAFF. The CDR3, as DNA: TGTGCCAGCTGGGAGGGGACGGCTGAAGCTTTCTTT.

This sequence joins TRBV7-8 and TRBJ2-6; TRBD1 matches at 7 bases. The CDR3 totals 18 residues. Germline assignment: CDR1 SGHVS and CDR2 FQNEAQ. V gave up 2 bases and J gave up 2 bases; unmatched junction bases: 9. The CDR3 DNA sequence: TGTGCCAGCAGCTTAAGGGCCCTGACAGGGACTGGGGCCAACGTCCTGACTTTC. Translating gives CASSLRALTGTGANVLTF. Using reference TRBV7-8 and TRBJ2-6 for the parts outside the CDR3, the full variable domain is GAGVSQSPRYKVAKRGQDVALRCDPISGHVSLFWYQQALGQGPEFLTYFQNEAQLDKSGLPSDRFFAERPEGSVSTLKIQRTQQEDSAVYLCASSLRALTGTGANVLTFGAGSRLTVL.

The chain couples TRBV6-5 to TRBJ2-5; 7 positions agree with TRBD1. CDR1 MNHEY and CDR2 SVGAGI come from the germline V gene. The CDR3 is made up of 15 amino acids. The J segment lost 1 base and the V segment lost 5 bases, leaving 7 bases of the junction unmatched. In DNA, the CDR3 is TGTGCCAGCAGTCCGACAGGGAAGCGCCAAGAGACCCAGTACTTC. It yields the protein CASSPTGKRQETQYF.

This clone was observed a handful of times. The chain carries TRBV5-4 and TRBJ1-1; D gene uncertain. Trimming took 0 bases from V and 2 from J, leaving 5 bases between them. CDR1 SGHNT and CDR2 YYREEE come from the germline V gene (reference sequence). The CDR3 covers 13 residues. This CDR3 reads CASSLAPNTEAFF. In DNA form, the CDR3 reads TGTGCCAGCAGCTTGGCCCCTAACACTGAAGCTTTCTTT.

V and J are TRBV7-9 and TRBJ2-7, with D unclear. The germline V and J ends were trimmed by 4 bases and 5 bases, with 9 bases remaining between them. This CDR3 spans 12 amino acids. Germline V CDR1 and CDR2: SEHNR, FQNEAQ (reference sequence). The CDR3: CASSSLKHEQYF. The CDR3 DNA reads as TGTGCCAGCAGCTCCTTGAAGCACGAGCAGTACTTC.

The chain has TRBV10-3 and TRBJ1-6; possible D gene TRBD1, 6 bases. V was shortened by 7 bases and J by 7 bases, with 14 bases between the two germline ends. Germline V gene lookup returns CDR1 ENHRY and CDR2 SYGVKD. CDR3 length equals 14 residues. CDR3 sequence reads: CAITDGQQNSPLHF. The DNA for the CDR3 is TGTGCCATCACCGACGGACAGCAGAATTCACCCCTCCACTTT.

This sequence joins TRBV4-2 and TRBJ2-5; 12 bases map to TRBD2. This CDR3 contains 16 residues. CDR1 and CDR2 from the germline V gene are LGHNA and YNFKEQ. V dropped 4 bases and J dropped 4; count of bases not matched to a gene: 7. CDR3 amino acids: CASSLIGTSGSETQYF. The DNA for the CDR3 is TGTGCCAGCAGCCTTATCGGGACTAGCGGGTCAGAGACCCAGTACTTC.

The V call is TRBV6-5, the J call TRBJ1-1, with D perhaps matching TRBD1 (5 bases). This CDR3 is 13 amino acids long. V was clipped by 2 bases and J by 6 bases, with 10 bases between them. Germline loops: CDR1 MNHEY, CDR2 SVGAGI. CDR3 nucleotide sequence: TGTGCCAGCAGTTACGGCGGGGCCCCTGAAGCTTTCTTT. Translation: CASSYGGAPEAFF.

This clone showed up just once. J is TRBJ1-4 and V is TRBV29-1, with no clear D. CDR3 size: 12 residues. V lost 7 bases and J 4 bases, leaving 10 bases between the germline ends. The germline V gene encodes CDR1 SQVTM and CDR2 ANQGSEA. DNA of the CDR3: TGCAGCGCCCTGGCCAGTAATGAAAAACTGTTTTTT. As protein: CSALASNEKLFF.

In its sample, this clone was seen a few times. V usage is TRBV7-3 and J usage is TRBJ2-1, with D possibly called TRBD1 or TRBD2 (6 bases each). The CDR3 consists of 15 residues. Trimming shortened V by 2 bases and J by 5 bases, and 13 bases separated the two germline ends. CDR1 is SGHTA and CDR2 is FQGTGA in the germline V gene. The CDR3 nucleotides read TGTGCCAGCAGCTTACTGGGGGCGGGAAACAATGAGCAGTTCTTC. This codes for CASSLLGAGNNEQFF.